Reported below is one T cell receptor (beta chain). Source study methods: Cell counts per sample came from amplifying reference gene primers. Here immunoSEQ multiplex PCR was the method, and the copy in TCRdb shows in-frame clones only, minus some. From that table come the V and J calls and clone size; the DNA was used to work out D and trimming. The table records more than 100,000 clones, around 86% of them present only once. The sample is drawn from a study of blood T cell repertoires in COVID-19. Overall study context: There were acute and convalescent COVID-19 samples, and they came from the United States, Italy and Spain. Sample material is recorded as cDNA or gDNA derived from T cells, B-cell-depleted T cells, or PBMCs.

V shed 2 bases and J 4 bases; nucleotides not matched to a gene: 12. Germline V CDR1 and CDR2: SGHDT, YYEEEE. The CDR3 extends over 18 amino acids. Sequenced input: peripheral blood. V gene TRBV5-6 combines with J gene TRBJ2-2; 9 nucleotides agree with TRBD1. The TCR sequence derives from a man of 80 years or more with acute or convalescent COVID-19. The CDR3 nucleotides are TGTGCCAGCAGCTTCCGGGGGAGTAACAGGGGGCTCACCGGGGAGCTGTTTTTT. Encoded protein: CASSFRGSNRGLTGELFF. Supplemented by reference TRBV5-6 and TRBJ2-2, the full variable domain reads DAGVTQSPTHLIKTRGQQVTLRCSPKSGHDTVSWYQQALGQGPQFIFQYYEEEERQRGNFPDRFSGHQFPNYSSELNVNALLLGDSALYLCASSFRGSNRGLTGELFFGEGSRLTVL.